This is a list of T cell receptor beta chains from one sample in a study of Graves' ophthalmopathy and Graves' hyperthyroidism. TCRdb re-called the multiplex PCR reads through MiXCR, storing one row per CDR3 protein. This table holds almost 400,000 distinct CDR3 sequences, 15% to 20% found once. The sequencing input was peripheral blood. Every receptor here comes from a woman aged 18 to 35 with Graves' ophthalmopathy. Both conserved end residues are part of each CDR3. Fields, in order: clone size, J gene, V gene, D gene, CDR3 protein, CDR3 DNA. The D gene is left open where the match is weak. The size entry is marked missing in some rows and otherwise reads once, few, many or a size class.

many TRBJ1-1 TRBV2 NA CASTSRLPDTEAFF TGTGCCAGCACCTCTCGACTTCCGGACACTGAAGCTTTCTTT
NA TRBJ2-7 TRBV12-3/TRBV12-4 TRBD2 CASSARLAGTYEQYF TGTGCCAGCAGTGCGCGACTAGCGGGAACCTACGAGCAGTACTTC
many TRBJ2-6 TRBV11-3 TRBD1 CASSSPSGTVFSGANVLTF TGTGCCAGCAGCTCCCCCTCCGGGACAGTTTTCTCTGGGGCCAACGTCCTGACTTTC
many TRBJ2-7 TRBV28 NA CASNEGGSSYEQYF TGTGCCAGCAATGAGGGCGGTAGCTCCTACGAGCAGTACTTC
many TRBJ2-2 TRBV12-3/TRBV12-4 TRBD2 CASSFRGRAQSTGELFF TGTGCCAGCAGTTTCCGGGGGAGGGCTCAAAGCACCGGGGAGCTGTTTTTT
NA TRBJ2-5 TRBV28 NA CASSTAWGAGETQYF TGTGCCAGCAGTACTGCTTGGGGGGCAGGAGAGACCCAGTACTTC
many TRBJ1-5 TRBV4-1 NA CASSQGPTGDFSPQHF TGCGCCAGCAGCCAAGGGCCGACAGGAGATTTTTCGCCCCAGCATTTT
many TRBJ2-5 TRBV28 NA CASSPTGQETQYF TGTGCCAGCAGTCCAACAGGGCAAGAGACCCAGTACTTC
many TRBJ2-7 TRBV28 TRBD1 CANRFNGTGYEQYF TGTGCCAACCGATTTAACGGGACAGGCTACGAGCAGTACTTC
NA TRBJ2-2 TRBV13 NA CASSLDTYTGELFF TGTGCCAGCAGCCTCGACACCTACACCGGGGAGCTGTTTTTT
many TRBJ1-3 TRBV7-9 NA CASSPGLERGNTIYF TGTGCCAGCAGCCCGGGCCTTGAAAGGGGAAACACCATATATTTT
NA TRBJ1-6 TRBV30 TRBD1 CAWTVGTANSPLHF TGTGCCTGGACTGTAGGGACAGCTAATTCACCCCTCCACTTT
NA TRBJ1-5 TRBV6-2/TRBV6-3 NA CASSSIYQPQHF TGTGCCAGCAGTTCTATCTATCAGCCCCAGCATTTT
many TRBJ1-5 TRBV7-8 TRBD1 CASSKGPGQGNQPQHF TGTGCCAGCAGCAAGGGGCCGGGACAGGGGAATCAGCCCCAGCATTTT
many TRBJ2-7 TRBV18 TRBD2 CASSPSRTRAYEQYF TGTGCCAGCTCACCAAGCAGGACTAGGGCCTACGAGCAGTACTTC
NA TRBJ2-5 TRBV12-3/TRBV12-4 NA CASSLGVEGRTQYF TGTGCCAGCAGTTTAGGGGTCGAGGGAAGGACCCAGTACTTC
many TRBJ1-3 TRBV12-3/TRBV12-4 NA CASSFGVVSGNTIYF TGTGCCAGCAGTTTCGGGGTAGTCTCTGGAAACACCATATATTTT
many TRBJ2-7 TRBV7-2 NA CASTLRTGRKGEQYF TGTGCCAGCACCCTTCGAACAGGGAGGAAAGGCGAGCAGTACTTC
many TRBJ1-6 TRBV5-6 TRBD1 CASSYAGTGPPPLHF TGTGCCAGCAGCTACGCCGGGACAGGCCCCCCGCCCCTCCACTTT
many TRBJ2-6 TRBV19 TRBD1 CASKRDRTLSGANVLTF TGTGCCAGTAAAAGGGACAGGACTCTCTCTGGGGCCAACGTCCTGACTTTC
NA TRBJ2-7 TRBV3-1 NA CASSQARGGYEQYF TGTGCCAGCAGCCAAGCAAGAGGGGGTTACGAGCAGTACTTC
NA TRBJ1-2 TRBV5-1 NA CASSSAGSAYGYTF TGCGCCAGCAGCTCGGCCGGGTCGGCATATGGCTACACCTTC
many TRBJ2-5 TRBV7-2 NA CASGGAVVGETQYF TGTGCCAGCGGAGGGGCCGTCGTCGGGGAGACCCAGTACTTC
many TRBJ2-2 TRBV7-2 NA CASSLVTENTGELFF TGTGCCAGCAGCTTAGTAACAGAGAACACCGGGGAGCTGTTTTTT
many TRBJ1-5 TRBV27 NA CASSSSAEVYQPQHF TGTGCCAGCAGTTCCTCTGCCGAGGTCTATCAGCCCCAGCATTTT
many TRBJ2-2 TRBV7-7 NA CASSLEKTDTGELFF TGTGCTAGCAGCTTAGAAAAAACTGACACCGGGGAGCTGTTTTTT
many TRBJ2-5 TRBV20-1 TRBD2 CSAQWSSGGRQETQYF TGCAGTGCCCAGTGGTCTAGCGGGGGGCGACAAGAGACCCAGTACTTC
NA TRBJ2-7 TRBV12-3/TRBV12-4 NA CASSAQGPYEQYF TGTGCCAGCAGTGCCCAGGGGCCCTACGAGCAGTACTTC
many TRBJ2-4 TRBV12-3/TRBV12-4 NA CASSFGAGTGKNIQYF TGTGCCAGCAGTTTTGGGGCAGGGACGGGCAAAAACATTCAGTACTTC
many TRBJ1-5 TRBV20-1 TRBD1 CSAPRDRGSVSNQPQHF TGCAGTGCCCCTCGGGACAGGGGGTCGGTGAGCAATCAGCCCCAGCATTTT
many TRBJ2-7 TRBV9 TRBD2 CASSAHPMGLAESYEQYF TGTGCCAGCAGCGCTCACCCTATGGGACTAGCGGAGAGCTACGAGCAGTACTTC
NA TRBJ1-1 TRBV28 NA CASSLGGDVTEAFF TGTGCCAGCAGTTTAGGGGGAGACGTCACTGAAGCTTTCTTT
many TRBJ2-5 TRBV27 TRBD2 CASSLKAGVSQETRYF TGTGCCAGCAGTTTAAAAGCGGGGGTGTCACAAGAGACCCGGTACTTC
many TRBJ2-5 TRBV7-9 TRBD1 CASSLGDRAQETQYF TGTGCCAGCAGCTTAGGCGACAGGGCTCAAGAGACCCAGTACTTC
many TRBJ2-7 TRBV2 NA CASISGQEQYF TGTGCCAGCATTTCGGGGCAGGAGCAGTACTTC
many TRBJ1-1 TRBV7-3 TRBD1 CASNQGNRGVDTEAFF TGTGCCAGCAATCAGGGGAACAGGGGCGTGGACACTGAAGCTTTCTTT
many TRBJ2-2 TRBV20-1 TRBD2 CSASGRTSGGELFF TGCAGTGCTAGCGGGAGGACCTCGGGCGGGGAGCTGTTTTTT
many TRBJ2-7 TRBV7-8 TRBD1 CASSLAFGTGATYEQYF TGTGCCAGCAGCTTAGCTTTCGGGACAGGGGCAACCTACGAGCAGTACTTC
many TRBJ2-7 TRBV7-2 NA CASSLFQGVFYEQYF TGTGCCAGCAGCTTATTTCAGGGAGTCTTCTACGAGCAGTACTTC
many TRBJ2-7 TRBV12-3/TRBV12-4 NA CASSPGLTYYEQYF TGTGCCAGCAGTCCGGGACTGACCTATTACGAGCAGTACTTC
NA TRBJ1-5 TRBV7-2 TRBD1 CASSLGWTGFPQHF TGTGCCAGCAGCTTAGGCTGGACAGGGTTCCCCCAGCATTTT